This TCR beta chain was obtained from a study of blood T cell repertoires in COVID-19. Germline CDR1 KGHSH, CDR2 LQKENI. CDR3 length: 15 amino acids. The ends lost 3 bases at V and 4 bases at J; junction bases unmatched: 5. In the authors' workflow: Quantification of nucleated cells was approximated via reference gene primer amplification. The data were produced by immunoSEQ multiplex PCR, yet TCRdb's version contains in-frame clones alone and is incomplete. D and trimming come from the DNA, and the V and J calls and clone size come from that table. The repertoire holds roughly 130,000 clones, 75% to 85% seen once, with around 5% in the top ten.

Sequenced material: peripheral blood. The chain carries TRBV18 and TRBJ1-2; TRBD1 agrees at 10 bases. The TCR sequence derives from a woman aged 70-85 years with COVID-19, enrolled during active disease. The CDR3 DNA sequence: TGTGCCAGCTCACCTTGGGGACAGGGGATCTATGGCTACACCTTC. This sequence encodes CASSPWGQGIYGYTF.